What follows describes a single T cell receptor beta chain. Its cognate antigen is unknown. The PCR employed 60 Vbeta primers together with 13 Jbeta primers. Per the authors' pipeline: In a later analysis, some 10 million of some 80 million unique beta chains occurred in at least two donors. Method: immunoSEQ multiplex PCR; TCRdb's copy keeps in-frame clones and lacks some. V and J calls plus clone size are reproduced from that table; the DNA served to infer D and trimming. The sample includes about 180,000 clones, roughly 80% seen only once; the top ten take around 13%. There are 15 residues in the CDR3. The V end lost 1 base, the J end lost 0 bases, and 8 bases lay between the germline ends. Germline CDR1 and CDR2: SGHKS and YYEKEE (reference sequence). This sample was taken from a study of cytomegalovirus exposure and HLA in healthy donors. Study overall: The Caucasian-associated ancestry cluster held around four fifths of approximately 400 genotyped donors. Findings and limits, study-wide: In a later analysis, TCR beta V- and J-gene trimming showed a link to a missense DCLRE1C variant.

This sequence was found in a woman between 45 and 60 years old in good health and CMV-seropositive. Sequencing was performed on PBMCs. This sequence joins TRBV5-5 and TRBJ1-5; D remains ambiguous. In nucleotides, the CDR3 is TGTGCCAGCAGCTTGTGGTCAGGTAGCAATCAGCCCCAGCATTTT. Its protein is CASSLWSGSNQPQHF.